This entry features one T cell receptor (beta chain) sequence. The sample belongs to a study of response to subunit inactivated influenza vaccine. Using its own MiXCR run on the RT-PCR reads, TCRdb lists one record per CDR3 protein. This sample has about 520,000 distinct CDR3 sequences; approximately 24% occur once, and the top ten carry less than 2.5%. This CDR3 has 15 amino acids. The junction had 4 bases not matched to a gene; V was cut back by 4 bases and J by 4 bases. The input for sequencing was CD4+ T cells sorted from PBMCs, taken 5 to 6 days after vaccination. The source of this sequence is a man in his fifties or sixties who received an inactivated influenza vaccine. The chain links TRBV12-3 or TRBV12-4 to TRBJ2-3, with 11 bases aligning to TRBD2. The CDR3 coding sequence is TGTGCCAGCAGTTATAGCGGGAGGGCGTCAGATACGCAGTATTTT. As protein: CASSYSGRASDTQYF.